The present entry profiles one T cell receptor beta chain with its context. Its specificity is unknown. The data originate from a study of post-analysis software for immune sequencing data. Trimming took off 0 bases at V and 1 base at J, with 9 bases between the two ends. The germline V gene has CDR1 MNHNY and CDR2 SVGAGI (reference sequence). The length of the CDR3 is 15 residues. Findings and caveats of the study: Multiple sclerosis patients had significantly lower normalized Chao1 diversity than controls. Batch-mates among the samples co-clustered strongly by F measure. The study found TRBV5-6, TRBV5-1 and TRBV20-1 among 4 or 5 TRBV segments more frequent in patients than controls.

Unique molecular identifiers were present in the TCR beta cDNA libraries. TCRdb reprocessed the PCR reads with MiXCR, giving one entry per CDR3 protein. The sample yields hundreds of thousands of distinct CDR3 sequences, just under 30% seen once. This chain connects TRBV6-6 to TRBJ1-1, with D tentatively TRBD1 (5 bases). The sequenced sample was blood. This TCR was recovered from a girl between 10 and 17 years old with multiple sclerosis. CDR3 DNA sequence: TGTGCCAGCAGTTACTCGCAGGGCGCGAACACTGAAGCTTTCTTT. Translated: CASSYSQGANTEAFF.